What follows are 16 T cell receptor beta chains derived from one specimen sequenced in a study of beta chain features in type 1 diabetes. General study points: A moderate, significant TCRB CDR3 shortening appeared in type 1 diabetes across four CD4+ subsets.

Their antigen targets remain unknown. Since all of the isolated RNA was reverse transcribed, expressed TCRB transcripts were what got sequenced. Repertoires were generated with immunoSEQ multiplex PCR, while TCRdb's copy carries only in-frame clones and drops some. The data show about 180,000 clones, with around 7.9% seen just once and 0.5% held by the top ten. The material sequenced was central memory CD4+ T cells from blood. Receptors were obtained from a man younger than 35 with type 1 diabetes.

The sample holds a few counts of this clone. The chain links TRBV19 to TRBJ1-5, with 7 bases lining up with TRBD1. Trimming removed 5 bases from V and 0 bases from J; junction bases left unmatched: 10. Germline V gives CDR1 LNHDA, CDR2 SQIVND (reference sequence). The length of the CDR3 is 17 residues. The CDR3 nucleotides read TGTGCCAGTAGTCGCCGGGACAGCGCTAATAGCAATCAGCCCCAGCATTTT. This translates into CASSRRDSANSNQPQHF.

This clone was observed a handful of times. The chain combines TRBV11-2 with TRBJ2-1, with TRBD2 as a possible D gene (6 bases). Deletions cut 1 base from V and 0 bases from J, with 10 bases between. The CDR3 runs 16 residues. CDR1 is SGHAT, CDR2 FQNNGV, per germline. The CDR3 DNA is TGTGCCAGCAGCTTAGCGGGGGTTCGCTCCTACAATGAGCAGTTCTTC. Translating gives CASSLAGVRSYNEQFF.

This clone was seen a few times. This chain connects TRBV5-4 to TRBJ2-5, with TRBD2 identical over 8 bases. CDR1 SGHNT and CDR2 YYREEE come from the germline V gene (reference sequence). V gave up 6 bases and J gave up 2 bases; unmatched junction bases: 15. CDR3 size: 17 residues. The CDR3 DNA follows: TGTGCCAGCACAGTCGGGAAAGCGGGGGTGAAACAAGAGACCCAGTACTTC. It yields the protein CASTVGKAGVKQETQYF.

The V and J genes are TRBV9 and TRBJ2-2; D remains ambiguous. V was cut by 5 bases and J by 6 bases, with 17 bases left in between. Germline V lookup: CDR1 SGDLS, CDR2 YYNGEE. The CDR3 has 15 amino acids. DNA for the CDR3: TGTGCCAGCAGGCCCTTGGTTTTGCGCCCCGGGGAGCTGTTTTTT. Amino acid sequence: CASRPLVLRPGELFF.

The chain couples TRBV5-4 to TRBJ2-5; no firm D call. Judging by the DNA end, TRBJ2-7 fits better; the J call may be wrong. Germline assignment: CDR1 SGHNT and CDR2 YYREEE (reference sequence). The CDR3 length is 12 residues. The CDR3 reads CASSLSSTEQYF. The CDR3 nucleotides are TGTGCCAGCAGCTTGAGTAGTACCGAGCAGTACTTC.

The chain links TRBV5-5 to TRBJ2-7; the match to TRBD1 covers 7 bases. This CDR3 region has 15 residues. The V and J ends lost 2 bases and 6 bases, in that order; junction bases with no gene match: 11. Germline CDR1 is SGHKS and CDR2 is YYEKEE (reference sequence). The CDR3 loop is CASSLSGGMVGEQYF. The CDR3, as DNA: TGTGCCAGCAGCTTATCAGGGGGAATGGTCGGCGAGCAGTACTTC.

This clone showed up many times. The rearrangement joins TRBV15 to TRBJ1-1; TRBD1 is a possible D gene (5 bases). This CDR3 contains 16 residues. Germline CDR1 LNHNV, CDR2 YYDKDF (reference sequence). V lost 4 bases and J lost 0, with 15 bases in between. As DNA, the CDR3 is TGTGCCACCAGCAATGCGAGGACACTTGTGAACACTGAAGCTTTCTTT. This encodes CATSNARTLVNTEAFF.

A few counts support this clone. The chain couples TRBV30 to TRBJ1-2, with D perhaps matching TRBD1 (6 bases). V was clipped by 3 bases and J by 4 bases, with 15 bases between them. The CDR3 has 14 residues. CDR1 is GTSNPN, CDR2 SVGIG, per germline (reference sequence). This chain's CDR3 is CAWSVTGLLYGYTF. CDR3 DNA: TGTGCCTGGAGCGTAACAGGGCTTCTCTATGGCTACACCTTC.

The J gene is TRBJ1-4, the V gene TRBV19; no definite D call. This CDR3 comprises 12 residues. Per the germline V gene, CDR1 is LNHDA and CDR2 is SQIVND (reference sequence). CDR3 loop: CAEAATNEKLFF. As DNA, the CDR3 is TGTGCGGAGGCCGCAACTAATGAAAAACTGTTTTTT.

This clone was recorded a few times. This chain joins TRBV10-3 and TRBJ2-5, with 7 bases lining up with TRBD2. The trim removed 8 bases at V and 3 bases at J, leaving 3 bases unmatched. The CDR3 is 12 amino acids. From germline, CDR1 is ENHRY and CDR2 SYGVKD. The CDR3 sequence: CAIAGDEETQYF. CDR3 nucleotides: TGTGCCATCGCGGGGGACGAAGAGACCCAGTACTTC.

CDR3 loop: CAISESGTGGSYEQYF. For the CDR3, the DNA is TGTGCCATCAGTGAGTCCGGGACAGGCGGCTCCTACGAGCAGTACTTC. The chain is built from TRBV10-3 and TRBJ2-7; 8 bases match TRBD1. The CDR3 length is 16 residues. Germline lookup yields CDR1 ENHRY and CDR2 SYGVKD. The V gene end was trimmed by 0 bases and the J gene end by 0 bases; junction bases not matched to a gene: 4.

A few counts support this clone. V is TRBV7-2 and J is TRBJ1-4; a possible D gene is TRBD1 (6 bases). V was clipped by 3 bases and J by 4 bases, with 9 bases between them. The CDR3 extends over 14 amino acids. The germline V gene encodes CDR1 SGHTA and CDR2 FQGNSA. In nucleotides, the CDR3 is TGTGCCAGCAGCTTTGGGGGACATAATGAAAAACTGTTTTTT. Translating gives CASSFGGHNEKLFF.

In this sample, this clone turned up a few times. Written as DNA, the CDR3 is TGTGCCTGGAGTGTTAGAGTTGACACTGAAGCTTTCTTT. Residues: CAWSVRVDTEAFF. The chain is built from TRBV30 and TRBJ1-1; D is undetermined. V lost 0 bases, J lost 3 bases, and 8 bases lay in between. CDR1 is GTSNPN and CDR2 is SVGIG in the germline V gene (reference sequence). The CDR3 loop spans 13 amino acids.

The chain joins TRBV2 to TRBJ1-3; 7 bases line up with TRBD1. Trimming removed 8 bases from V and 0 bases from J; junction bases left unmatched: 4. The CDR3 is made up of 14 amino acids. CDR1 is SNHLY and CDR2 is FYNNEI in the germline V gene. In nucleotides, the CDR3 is TGTGCCAGCCGGGGACAGAGCTCTGGAAACACCATATATTTT. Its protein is CASRGQSSGNTIYF. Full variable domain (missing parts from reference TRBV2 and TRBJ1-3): EPEVTQTPSHQVTQMGQEVILRCVPISNHLYFYWYRQILGQKVEFLVSFYNNEISEKSEIFDDQFSVERPDGSNFTLKIRSTKLEDSAMYFCASRGQSSGNTIYFGEGSWLTVV.

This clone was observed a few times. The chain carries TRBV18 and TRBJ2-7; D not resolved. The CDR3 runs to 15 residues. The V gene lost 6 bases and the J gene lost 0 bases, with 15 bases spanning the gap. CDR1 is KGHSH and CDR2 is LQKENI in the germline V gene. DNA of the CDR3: TGTGCCAGCTCTCCAGGCGGCCAGAGCTCCTACGAGCAGTACTTC. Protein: CASSPGGQSSYEQYF. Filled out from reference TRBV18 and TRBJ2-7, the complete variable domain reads NAGVMQNPRHLVRRRGQEARLRCSPMKGHSHVYWYRQLPEEGLKFMVYLQKENIIDESGMPKERFSAEFPKEGPSILRIQQVVRGDSAAYFCASSPGGQSSYEQYFGPGTRLTVT.

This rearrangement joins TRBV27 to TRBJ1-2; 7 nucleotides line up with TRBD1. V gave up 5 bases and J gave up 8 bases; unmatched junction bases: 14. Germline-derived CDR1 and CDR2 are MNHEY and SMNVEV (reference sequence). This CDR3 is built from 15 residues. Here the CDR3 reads CASSPKSTGIRGYTF. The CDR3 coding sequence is TGTGCCAGCAGTCCCAAATCGACAGGGATAAGAGGCTACACCTTC.